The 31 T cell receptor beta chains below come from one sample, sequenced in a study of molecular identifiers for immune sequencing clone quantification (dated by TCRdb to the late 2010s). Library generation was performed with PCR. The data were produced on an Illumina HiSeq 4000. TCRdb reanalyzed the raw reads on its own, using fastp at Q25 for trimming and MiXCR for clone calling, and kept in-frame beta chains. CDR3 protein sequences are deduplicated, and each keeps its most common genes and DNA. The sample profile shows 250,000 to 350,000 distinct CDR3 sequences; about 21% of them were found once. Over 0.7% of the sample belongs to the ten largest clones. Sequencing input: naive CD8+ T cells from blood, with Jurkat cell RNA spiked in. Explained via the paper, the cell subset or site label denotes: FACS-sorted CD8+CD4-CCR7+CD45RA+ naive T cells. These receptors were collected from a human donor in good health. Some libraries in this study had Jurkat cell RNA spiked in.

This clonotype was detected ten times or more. The CDR3 coding sequence is TGTGCCAGCAGCTTAATTTCGGCTAGCAATGGCCATACGCAGTATTTT. It encodes CASSLISASNGHTQYF. The rearrangement joins TRBV7-3 to TRBJ2-3, with a possible D match to TRBD2 (5 bases). The CDR3 is 16 amino acids. The germline V gene has CDR1 SGHTA and CDR2 FQGTGA. Between the trimmed V and J ends, which lost 1 base and 7 bases, there was a span of 18 bases.

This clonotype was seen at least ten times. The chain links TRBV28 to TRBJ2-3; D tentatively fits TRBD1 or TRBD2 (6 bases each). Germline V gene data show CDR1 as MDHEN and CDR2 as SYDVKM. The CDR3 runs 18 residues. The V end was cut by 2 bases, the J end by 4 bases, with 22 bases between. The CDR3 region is CASSLAPFGGGTPDTQYF. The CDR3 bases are TGTGCCAGCAGTTTAGCACCGTTCGGAGGGGGGACCCCAGATACGCAGTATTTT.

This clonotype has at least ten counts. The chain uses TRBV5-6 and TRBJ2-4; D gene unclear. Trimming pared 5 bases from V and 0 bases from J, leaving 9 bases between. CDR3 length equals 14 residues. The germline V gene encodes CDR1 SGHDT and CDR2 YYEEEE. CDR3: CASSDSLAKNIQYF. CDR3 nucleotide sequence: TGTGCCAGCAGTGACTCGCTAGCCAAAAACATTCAGTACTTC.

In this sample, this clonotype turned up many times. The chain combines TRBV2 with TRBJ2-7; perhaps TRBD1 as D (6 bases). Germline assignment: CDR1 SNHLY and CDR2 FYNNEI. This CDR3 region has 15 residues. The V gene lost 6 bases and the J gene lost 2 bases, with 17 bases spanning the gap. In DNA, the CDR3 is TGTGCCAGCAGGGGGTCAACAGGGTTCCCCTACGAGCAGTACTTC. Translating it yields CASRGSTGFPYEQYF.

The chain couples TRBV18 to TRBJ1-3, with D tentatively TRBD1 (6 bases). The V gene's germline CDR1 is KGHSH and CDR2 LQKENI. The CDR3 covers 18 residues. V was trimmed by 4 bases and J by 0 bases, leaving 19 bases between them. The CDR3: CASSLLGQETTSGNTIYF. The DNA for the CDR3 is TGTGCCAGCTCACTTTTGGGACAAGAGACCACCTCTGGAAACACCATATATTTT.

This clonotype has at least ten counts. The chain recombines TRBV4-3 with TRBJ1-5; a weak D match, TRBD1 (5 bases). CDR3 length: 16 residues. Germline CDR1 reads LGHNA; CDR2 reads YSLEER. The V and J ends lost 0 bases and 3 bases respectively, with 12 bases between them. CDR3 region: CASSQDTGPFNQPQHF. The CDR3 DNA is TGCGCCAGCAGCCAAGATACAGGACCTTTCAATCAGCCCCAGCATTTT.

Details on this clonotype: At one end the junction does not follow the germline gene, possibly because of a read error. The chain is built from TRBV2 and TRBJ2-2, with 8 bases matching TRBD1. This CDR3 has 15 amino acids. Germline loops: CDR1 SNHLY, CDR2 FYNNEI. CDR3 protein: CAGSTDRANTGELFF. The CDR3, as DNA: TGTGCCGGCAGTACGGACAGGGCAAACACCGGGGAGCTGTTTTTT.

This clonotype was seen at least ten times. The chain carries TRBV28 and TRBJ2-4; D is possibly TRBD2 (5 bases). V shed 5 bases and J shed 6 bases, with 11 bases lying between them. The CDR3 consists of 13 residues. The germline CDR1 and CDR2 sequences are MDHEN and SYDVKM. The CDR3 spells CASSPGLTNIQYF. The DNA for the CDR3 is TGTGCCAGCAGTCCTGGACTTACAAACATTCAGTACTTC.

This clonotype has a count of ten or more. The CDR3 reads CASSPQSNMNTEAFF. Written as DNA, the CDR3 is TGTGCCAGCAGCCCACAGTCGAATATGAACACTGAAGCTTTCTTT. This sequence joins TRBV28 and TRBJ1-1; D gene ambiguous. This CDR3 region has 15 residues. V lost 6 bases, J lost 0 bases, and 14 bases lay in between. Germline values: CDR1 MDHEN, CDR2 SYDVKM.

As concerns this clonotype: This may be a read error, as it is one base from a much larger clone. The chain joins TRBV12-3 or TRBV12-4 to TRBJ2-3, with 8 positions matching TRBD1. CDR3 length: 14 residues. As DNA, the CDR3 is TGTGCCAGCAGTTTCGTGACAGGGGAAGATACGCGGTATTTT. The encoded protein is CASSFVTGEDTRYF.

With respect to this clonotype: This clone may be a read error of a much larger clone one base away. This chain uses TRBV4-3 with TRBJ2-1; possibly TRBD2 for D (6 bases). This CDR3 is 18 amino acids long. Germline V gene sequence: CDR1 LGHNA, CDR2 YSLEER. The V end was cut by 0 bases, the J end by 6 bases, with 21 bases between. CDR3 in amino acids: CASSQDRWLAEGSNEQFF. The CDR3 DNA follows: TGCGCCAGCAGCCAAGACCGGTGGTTAGCGGAGGGAAGCAATGAGCAGTTCTTC.

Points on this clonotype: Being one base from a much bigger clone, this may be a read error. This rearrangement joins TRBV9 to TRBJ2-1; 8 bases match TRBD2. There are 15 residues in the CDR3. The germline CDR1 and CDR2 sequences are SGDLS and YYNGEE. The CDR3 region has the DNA TGTGCCAGCAGCGTAGCAGTTAGCGGGAATAATGAGCAGCTCTTC. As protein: CASSVAVSGNNEQLF.

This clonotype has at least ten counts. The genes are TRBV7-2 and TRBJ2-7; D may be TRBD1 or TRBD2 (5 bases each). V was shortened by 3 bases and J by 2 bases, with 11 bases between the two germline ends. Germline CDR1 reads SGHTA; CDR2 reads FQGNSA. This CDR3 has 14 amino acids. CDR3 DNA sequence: TGTGCCAGCAGCTTCCGGGACGGAGCCTACGAGCAGTACTTC. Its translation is CASSFRDGAYEQYF.

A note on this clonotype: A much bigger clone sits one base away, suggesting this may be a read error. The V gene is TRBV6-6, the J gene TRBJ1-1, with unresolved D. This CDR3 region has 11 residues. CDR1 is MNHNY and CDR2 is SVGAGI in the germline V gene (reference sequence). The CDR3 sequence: CVSSNPPEAFF. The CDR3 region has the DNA TGTGTCAGCAGCAATCCCCCTGAAGCTTTCTTT.

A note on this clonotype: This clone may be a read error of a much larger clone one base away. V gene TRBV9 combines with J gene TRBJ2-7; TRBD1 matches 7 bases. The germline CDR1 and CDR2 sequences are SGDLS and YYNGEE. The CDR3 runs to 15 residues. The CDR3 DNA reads TGTGCCGGCAGCCCACGGACAGGCAACTCCTACGAGCAGTACTTC. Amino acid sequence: CAGSPRTGNSYEQYF.

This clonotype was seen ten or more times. In nucleotides, the CDR3 is TGCAGTGCTGCGCCGACCTACGAGCAGTACTTC. Protein sequence: CSAAPTYEQYF. The genes are TRBV20-1 and TRBJ2-7, with no clear D. The CDR3 is made up of 11 amino acids. Trimming left V 5 bases short and J 2 bases short, with 7 bases between. The germline CDR1 and CDR2 sequences are DFQATT and SNEGSKA (reference sequence).

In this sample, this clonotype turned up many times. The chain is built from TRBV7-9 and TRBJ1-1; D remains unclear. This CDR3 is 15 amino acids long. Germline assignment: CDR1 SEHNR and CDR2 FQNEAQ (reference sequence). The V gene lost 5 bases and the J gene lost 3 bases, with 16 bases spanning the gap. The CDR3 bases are TGTGCCAGCAGCCCACGGACCCTTGGCGACACTGAAGCTTTCTTT. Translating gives CASSPRTLGDTEAFF.

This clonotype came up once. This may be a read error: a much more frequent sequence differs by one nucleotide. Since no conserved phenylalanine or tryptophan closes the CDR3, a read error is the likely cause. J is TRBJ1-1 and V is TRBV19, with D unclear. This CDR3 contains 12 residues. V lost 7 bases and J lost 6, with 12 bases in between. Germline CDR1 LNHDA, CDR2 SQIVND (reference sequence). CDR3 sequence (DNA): TGTGCCAGTACCCCTTCGGGAGCTGAAGCTTTCTCT. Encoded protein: CASTPSGAEAFS.

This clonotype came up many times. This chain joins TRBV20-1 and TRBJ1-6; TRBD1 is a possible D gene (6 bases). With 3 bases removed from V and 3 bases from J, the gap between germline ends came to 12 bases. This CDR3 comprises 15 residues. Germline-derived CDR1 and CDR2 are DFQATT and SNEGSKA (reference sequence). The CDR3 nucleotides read TGCAGTGCTAGCGGGGGGGCACTCTATAATTCACCCCTCCACTTT. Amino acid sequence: CSASGGALYNSPLHF.

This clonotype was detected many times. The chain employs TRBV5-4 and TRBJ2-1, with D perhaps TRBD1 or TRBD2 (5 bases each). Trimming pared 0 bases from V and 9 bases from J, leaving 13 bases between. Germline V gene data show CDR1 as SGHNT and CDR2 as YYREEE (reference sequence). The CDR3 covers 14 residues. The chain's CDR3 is CASSLDMGTSEQFF. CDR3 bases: TGTGCCAGCAGCTTGGATATGGGGACCAGTGAGCAGTTCTTC.

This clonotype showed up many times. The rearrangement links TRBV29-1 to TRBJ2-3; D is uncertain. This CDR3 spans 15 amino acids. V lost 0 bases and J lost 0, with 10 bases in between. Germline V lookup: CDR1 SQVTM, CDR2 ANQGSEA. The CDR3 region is CSVEEFPPSTDTQYF. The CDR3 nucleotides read TGCAGCGTTGAAGAATTCCCCCCCAGCACAGATACGCAGTATTTT.

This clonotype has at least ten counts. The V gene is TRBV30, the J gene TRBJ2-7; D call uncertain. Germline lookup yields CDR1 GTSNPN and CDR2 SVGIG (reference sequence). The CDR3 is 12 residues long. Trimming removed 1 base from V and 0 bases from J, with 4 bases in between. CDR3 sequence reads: CAWSADSYEQYF. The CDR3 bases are TGTGCCTGGAGTGCGGACTCCTACGAGCAGTACTTC.

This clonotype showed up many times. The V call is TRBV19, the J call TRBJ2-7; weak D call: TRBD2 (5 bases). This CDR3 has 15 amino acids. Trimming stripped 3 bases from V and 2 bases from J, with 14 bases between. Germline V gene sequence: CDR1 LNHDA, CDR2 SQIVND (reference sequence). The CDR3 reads CASSIAGRAAYEQYF. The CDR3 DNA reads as TGTGCCAGTAGTATCGCCGGCAGAGCGGCCTACGAGCAGTACTTC. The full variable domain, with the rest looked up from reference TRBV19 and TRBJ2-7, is DGGITQSPKYLFRKEGQNVTLSCEQNLNHDAMYWYRQDPGQGLRLIYYSQIVNDFQKGDIAEGYSVSREKKESFPLTVTSAQKNPTAFYLCASSIAGRAAYEQYFGPGTRLTVT.

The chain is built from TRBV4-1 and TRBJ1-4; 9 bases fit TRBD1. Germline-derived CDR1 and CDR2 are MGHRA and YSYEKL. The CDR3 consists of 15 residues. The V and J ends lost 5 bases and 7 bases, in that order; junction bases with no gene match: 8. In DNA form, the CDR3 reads TGCGCCAGCAGCAGAACAGGGGGCCAGTTTGAAAAACTGTTTTTT. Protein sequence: CASSRTGGQFEKLFF.

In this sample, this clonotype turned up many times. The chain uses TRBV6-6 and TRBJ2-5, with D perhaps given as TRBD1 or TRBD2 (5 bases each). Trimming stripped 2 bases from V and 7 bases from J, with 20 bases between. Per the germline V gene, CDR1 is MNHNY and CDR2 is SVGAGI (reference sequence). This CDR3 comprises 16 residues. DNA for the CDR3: TGTGCCAGCAGTTACACAGCGGAACAGGCCCGGGGGACCCAGTACTTC. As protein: CASSYTAEQARGTQYF.

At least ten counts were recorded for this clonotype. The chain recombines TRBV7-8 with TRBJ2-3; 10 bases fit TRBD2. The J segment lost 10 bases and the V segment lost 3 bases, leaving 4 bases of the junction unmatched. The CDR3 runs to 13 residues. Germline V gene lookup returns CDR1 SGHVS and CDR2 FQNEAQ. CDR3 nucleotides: TGTGCCAGCAGCTTTGCCGGGACTAGCGCGCAGTATTTT. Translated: CASSFAGTSAQYF. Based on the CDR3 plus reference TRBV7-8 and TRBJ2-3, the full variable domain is GAGVSQSPRYKVAKRGQDVALRCDPISGHVSLFWYQQALGQGPEFLTYFQNEAQLDKSGLPSDRFFAERPEGSVSTLKIQRTQQEDSAVYLCASSFAGTSAQYFGPGTRLTVL.

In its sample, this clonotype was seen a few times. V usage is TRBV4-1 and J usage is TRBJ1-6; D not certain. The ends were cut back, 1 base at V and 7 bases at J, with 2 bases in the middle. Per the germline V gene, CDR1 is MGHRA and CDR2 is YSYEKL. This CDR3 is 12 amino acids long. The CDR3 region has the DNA TGCGCCAGCAGCCAAGCCAATTCACCCCTCCACTTT. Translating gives CASSQANSPLHF.

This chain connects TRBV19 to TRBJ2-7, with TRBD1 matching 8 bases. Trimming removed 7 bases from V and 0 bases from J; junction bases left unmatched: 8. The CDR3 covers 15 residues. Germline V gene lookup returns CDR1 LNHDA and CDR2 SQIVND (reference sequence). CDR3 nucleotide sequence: TGTGCCAGTAACCCGGGACAGGTATACTCCTACGAGCAGTACTTC. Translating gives CASNPGQVYSYEQYF.

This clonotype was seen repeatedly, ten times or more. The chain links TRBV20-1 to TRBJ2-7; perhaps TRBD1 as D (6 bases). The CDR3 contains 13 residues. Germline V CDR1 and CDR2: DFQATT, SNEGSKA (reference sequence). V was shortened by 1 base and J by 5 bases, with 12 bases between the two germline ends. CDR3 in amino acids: CSARVGGLHEQYF. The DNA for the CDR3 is TGCAGTGCTAGAGTTGGGGGCCTCCACGAGCAGTACTTC.

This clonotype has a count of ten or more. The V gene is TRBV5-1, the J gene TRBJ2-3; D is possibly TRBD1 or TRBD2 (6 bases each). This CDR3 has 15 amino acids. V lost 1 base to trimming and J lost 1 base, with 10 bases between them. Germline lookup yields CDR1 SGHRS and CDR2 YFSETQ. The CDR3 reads CASSLWGAGTDTQYF. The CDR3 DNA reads TGCGCCAGCAGCTTGTGGGGGGCCGGCACAGATACGCAGTATTTT. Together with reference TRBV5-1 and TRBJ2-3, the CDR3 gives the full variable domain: KAGVTQTPRYLIKTRGQQVTLSCSPISGHRSVSWYQQTPGQGLQFLFEYFSETQRNKGNFPGRFSGRQFSNSRSEMNVSTLELGDSALYLCASSLWGAGTDTQYFGPGTRLTVL.

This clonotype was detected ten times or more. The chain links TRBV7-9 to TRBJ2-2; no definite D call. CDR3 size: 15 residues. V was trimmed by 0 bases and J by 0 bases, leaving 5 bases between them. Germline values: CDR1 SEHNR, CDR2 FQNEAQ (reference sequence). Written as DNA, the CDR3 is TGTGCCAGCAGCTTAGCGGTTTCGAACACCGGGGAGCTGTTTTTT. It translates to CASSLAVSNTGELFF. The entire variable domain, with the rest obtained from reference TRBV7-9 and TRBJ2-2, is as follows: DTGVSQNPRHKITKRGQNVTFRCDPISEHNRLYWYRQTLGQGPEFLTYFQNEAQLEKSRLLSDRFSAERPKGSFSTLEIQRTEQGDSAMYLCASSLAVSNTGELFFGEGSRLTVL.